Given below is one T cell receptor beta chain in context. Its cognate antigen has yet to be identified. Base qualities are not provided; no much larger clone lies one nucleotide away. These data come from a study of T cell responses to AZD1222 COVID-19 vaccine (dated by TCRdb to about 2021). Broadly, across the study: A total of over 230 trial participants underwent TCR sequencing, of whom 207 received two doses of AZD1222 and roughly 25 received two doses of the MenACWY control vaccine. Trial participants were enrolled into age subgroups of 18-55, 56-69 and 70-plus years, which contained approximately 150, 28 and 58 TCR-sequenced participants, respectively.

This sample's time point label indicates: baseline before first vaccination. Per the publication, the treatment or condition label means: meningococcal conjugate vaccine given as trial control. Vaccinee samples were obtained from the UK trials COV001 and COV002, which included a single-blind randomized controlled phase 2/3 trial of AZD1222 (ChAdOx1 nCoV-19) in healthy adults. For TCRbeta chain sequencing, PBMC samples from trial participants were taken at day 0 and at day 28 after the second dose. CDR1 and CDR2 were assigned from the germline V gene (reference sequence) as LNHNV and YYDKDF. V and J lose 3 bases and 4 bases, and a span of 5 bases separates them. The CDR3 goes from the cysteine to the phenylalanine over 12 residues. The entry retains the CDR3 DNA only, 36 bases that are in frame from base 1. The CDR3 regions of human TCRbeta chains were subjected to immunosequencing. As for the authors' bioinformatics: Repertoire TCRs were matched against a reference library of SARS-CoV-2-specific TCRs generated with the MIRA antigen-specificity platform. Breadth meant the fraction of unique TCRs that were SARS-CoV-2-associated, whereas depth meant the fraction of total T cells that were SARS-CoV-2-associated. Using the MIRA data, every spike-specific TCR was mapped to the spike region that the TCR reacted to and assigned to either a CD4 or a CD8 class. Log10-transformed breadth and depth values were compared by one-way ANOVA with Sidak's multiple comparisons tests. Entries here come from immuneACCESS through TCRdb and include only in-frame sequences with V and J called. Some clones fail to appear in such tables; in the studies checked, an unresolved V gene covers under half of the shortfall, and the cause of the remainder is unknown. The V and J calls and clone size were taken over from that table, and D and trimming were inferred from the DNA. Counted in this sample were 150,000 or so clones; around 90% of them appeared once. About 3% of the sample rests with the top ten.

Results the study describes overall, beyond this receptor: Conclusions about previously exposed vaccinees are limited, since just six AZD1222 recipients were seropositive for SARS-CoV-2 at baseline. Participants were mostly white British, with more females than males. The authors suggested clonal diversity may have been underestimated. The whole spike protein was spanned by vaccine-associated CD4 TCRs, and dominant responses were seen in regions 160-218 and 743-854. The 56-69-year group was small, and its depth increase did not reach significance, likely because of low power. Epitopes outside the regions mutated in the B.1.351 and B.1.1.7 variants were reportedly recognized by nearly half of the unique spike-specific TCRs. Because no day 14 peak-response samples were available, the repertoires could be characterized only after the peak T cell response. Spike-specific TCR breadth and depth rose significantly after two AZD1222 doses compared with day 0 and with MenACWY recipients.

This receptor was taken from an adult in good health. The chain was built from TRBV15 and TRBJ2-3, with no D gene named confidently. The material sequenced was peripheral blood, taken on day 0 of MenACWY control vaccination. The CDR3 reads CATSSYPDTQYF. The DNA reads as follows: TGTGCCACCAGCAGCTATCCAGATACGCAGTATTTT.